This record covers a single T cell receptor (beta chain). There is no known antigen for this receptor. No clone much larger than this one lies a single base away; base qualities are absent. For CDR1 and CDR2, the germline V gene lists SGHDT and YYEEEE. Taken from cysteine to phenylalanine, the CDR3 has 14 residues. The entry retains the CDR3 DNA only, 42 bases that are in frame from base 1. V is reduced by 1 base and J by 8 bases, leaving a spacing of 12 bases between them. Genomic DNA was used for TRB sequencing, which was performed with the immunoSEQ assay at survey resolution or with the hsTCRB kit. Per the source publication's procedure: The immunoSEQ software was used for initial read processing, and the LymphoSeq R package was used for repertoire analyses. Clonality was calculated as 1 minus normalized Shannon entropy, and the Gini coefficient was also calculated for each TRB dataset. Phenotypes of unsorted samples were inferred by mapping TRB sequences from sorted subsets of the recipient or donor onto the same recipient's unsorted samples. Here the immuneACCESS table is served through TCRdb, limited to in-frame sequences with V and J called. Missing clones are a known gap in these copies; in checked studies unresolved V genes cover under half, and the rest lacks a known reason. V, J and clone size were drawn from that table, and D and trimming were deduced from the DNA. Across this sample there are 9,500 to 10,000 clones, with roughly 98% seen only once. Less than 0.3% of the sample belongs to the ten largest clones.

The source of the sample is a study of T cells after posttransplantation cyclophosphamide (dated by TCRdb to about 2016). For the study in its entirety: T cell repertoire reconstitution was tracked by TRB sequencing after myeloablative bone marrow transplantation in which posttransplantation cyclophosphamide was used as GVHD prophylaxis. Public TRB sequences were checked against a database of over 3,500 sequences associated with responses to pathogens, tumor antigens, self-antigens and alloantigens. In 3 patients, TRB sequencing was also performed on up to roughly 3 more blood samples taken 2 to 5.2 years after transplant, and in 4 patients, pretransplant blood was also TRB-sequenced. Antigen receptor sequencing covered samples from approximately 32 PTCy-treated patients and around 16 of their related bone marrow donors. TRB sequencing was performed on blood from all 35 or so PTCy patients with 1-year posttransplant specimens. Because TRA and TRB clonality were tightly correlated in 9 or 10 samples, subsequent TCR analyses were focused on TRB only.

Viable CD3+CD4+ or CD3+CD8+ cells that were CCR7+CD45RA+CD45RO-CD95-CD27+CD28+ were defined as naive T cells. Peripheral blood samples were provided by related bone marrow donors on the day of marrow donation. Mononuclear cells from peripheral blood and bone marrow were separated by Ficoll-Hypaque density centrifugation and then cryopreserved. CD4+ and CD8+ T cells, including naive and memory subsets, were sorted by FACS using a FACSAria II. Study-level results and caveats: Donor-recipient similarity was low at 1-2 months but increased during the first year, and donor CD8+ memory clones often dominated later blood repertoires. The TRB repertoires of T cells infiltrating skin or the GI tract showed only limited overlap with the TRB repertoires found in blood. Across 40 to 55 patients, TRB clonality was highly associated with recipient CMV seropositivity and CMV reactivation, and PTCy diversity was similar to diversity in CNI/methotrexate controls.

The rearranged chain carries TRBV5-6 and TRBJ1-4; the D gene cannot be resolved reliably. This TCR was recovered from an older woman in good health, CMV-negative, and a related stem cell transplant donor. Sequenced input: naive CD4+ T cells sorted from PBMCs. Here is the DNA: TGTGCCAGCAGCTTGAATCCGGGGAGGGAAAAACTGTTTTTT. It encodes CASSLNPGREKLFF.